This is a list of T cell receptor beta chains from one sample in a study of CD8 T cells in Susac syndrome. TCRdb used MiXCR to reprocess the immunoSEQ multiplex PCR reads, holding one entry per CDR3 protein. The table lists some 180,000 distinct CDR3 sequences, around 93% of them singletons, with approximately 0.1% in the top ten. The sequenced sample consisted of CD4+ T cells from PBMCs. All receptors come from a human donor in good health. Each CDR3 is given with its conserved first and last residue. A D gene is named only where the DNA matches it firmly. Clone size, where shown, is once, few, many, or a class for clones that have expanded.

d_call	v_call	clone_size	j_call	cdr3_aa	cdr3_nt
.	TRBV9	.	TRBJ2-3	CASSYRERDTQYF	TGTGCCAGCAGCTACAGGGAACGAGATACGCAGTATTTT
.	TRBV25-1	once	TRBJ1-4	CASSAPQGRRKLFF	TGTGCCAGCAGTGCACCACAGGGAAGAAGAAAACTGTTTTTT
.	TRBV5-6	once	TRBJ1-6	CASSSSQISPNSPLHF	TGTGCCAGCAGCTCCTCTCAAATCAGCCCCAATTCACCCCTCCACTTT
.	TRBV29-1	once	TRBJ2-7	CSVEPIATTSQYF	TGCAGCGTTGAACCAATAGCCACTACGTCGCAGTACTTC
TRBD1	TRBV5-4	once	TRBJ2-7	CASRVGTGEGYEQYF	TGTGCCAGCAGGGTAGGGACAGGGGAAGGCTACGAGCAGTACTTC
.	TRBV5-1	.	TRBJ2-2	CASSLAGGSNTGELFF	TGCGCCAGCAGCTTGGCTGGCGGATCGAACACCGGGGAGCTGTTTTTT
.	TRBV28	.	TRBJ1-2	CASSFTGWLYGYTF	TGTGCCAGCAGTTTTACAGGGTGGCTCTATGGCTACACCTTC
TRBD1	TRBV5-6	.	TRBJ2-6	CASSPTGGRISGANVLTF	TGTGCCAGCAGCCCGACAGGGGGGAGAATTTCTGGGGCCAACGTCCTGACTTTC
.	TRBV7-7	.	TRBJ2-2	CASSSGMGELFF	TGTGCTAGCAGCTCAGGCATGGGGGAGCTGTTTTTT
TRBD2	TRBV6-2/TRBV6-3	.	TRBJ2-1	CASTLAGGPHEQFF	TGTGCCAGCACCCTAGCGGGGGGGCCTCATGAGCAGTTCTTC
TRBD1	TRBV12-3/TRBV12-4	.	TRBJ2-7	CASSLTGDRKQYF	TGTGCCAGCAGCCTGACAGGGGACCGAAAGCAGTACTTC
.	TRBV30	.	TRBJ1-5	CAWSPLAGPQHF	TGTGCCTGGAGTCCCCTCGCGGGGCCCCAGCATTTT
.	TRBV3-1	.	TRBJ2-1	CASSQGPPQSHNEQFF	TGTGCCAGCAGCCAAGGCCCCCCCCAGAGCCACAATGAGCAGTTCTTC
.	TRBV2	.	TRBJ2-7	CASKDSSSYEQYF	TGTGCCAGCAAGGACAGCTCGTCTTACGAGCAGTACTTC
TRBD1	TRBV4-1	.	TRBJ1-2	CASSQLPDRLYGYTF	TGCGCCAGCAGCCAACTCCCGGACAGGCTCTATGGCTACACCTTC
.	TRBV6-6	.	TRBJ1-6	CASSYPGMNSPLHF	TGTGCCAGCAGTTACCCAGGGATGAATTCACCCCTCCACTTT
TRBD2	TRBV6-1	.	TRBJ2-1	CASSRGASGGLIDEQFF	TGTGCCAGCAGTCGGGGGGCTAGCGGGGGTCTGATCGATGAGCAGTTCTTC